The present T cell receptor beta chain was sequenced within a study of T cells in Graves' hyperthyroidism and ophthalmopathy. This clonotype was counted many times. Its target is not known. Findings and caveats of the study: Researchers found most expanded thyroid clonotypes above 0.001 in blood as well. With a median lead of about 6.9 months before onset, the model predicted ophthalmopathy. Ophthalmopathy and stable hyperthyroidism were told apart by a 13 V-J model.

J lost 7 bases, V lost 2 bases, and 6 bases had no gene match. The germline CDR1 and CDR2 sequences are MNHEY and SVGEGT. The CDR3 has 14 amino acids. There were TCR beta CDR3 regions amplified from RNA transcripts. The HTBI primer set drove a first-round RT-PCR of the TCR CDR3. TCRdb re-analysed the multiplex PCR reads in MiXCR, keeping a single row per CDR3 protein. The sample lists roughly 360,000 distinct CDR3 sequences, roughly 12% seen once, with about 20% in the top ten. This receptor was taken from a man younger than 45 with Graves' hyperthyroidism that later progressed to Graves' ophthalmopathy. J is TRBJ1-1 and V is TRBV6-2 or TRBV6-3; 8 bases are shared with TRBD1. Sequencing was done on a sample of blood. Written as DNA, the CDR3 is TGTGCCAGCAGTTACAAGGGGACAGGCCTTGAAGCTTTCTTT. Protein: CASSYKGTGLEAFF.